The 30 T cell receptor beta chains presented below share a single source sample, sequenced in a study of control samples from healthy donors and cancer patients. Measured with immunoSEQ multiplex PCR; TCRdb has only the in-frame clones, and not every one. Here the sample spans around 90,000 clones, around four fifths being singletons. Sequenced sample: blood. The receptors shown here come from a man aged 25 to 45 in good health.

The count of this clone is one. The genes are TRBV10-2 and TRBJ1-2; tentative D call: TRBD1 (5 bases). The CDR3 runs to 15 residues. Germline loops: CDR1 WSHSY, CDR2 SAAADI. V gave up 7 bases and J gave up 1 base, with 16 bases separating them. DNA of the CDR3: TGCGCCAGCACCCCCCAGGGTCGCGGTAACTATGGCTACACCTTC. Translating gives CASTPQGRGNYGYTF.

V usage is TRBV7-9 and J usage is TRBJ1-5, with 7 nucleotides matching TRBD1. The germline CDR1 and CDR2 sequences are SEHNR and FQNEAQ (reference sequence). Trimming at V came to 1 base and at J to 1 base, leaving 7 bases not matched to a gene. This CDR3 contains 17 residues. The CDR3 DNA reads as TGTGCCAGCAGCTTAGGGGGAGCAGGGGGGAGCAATCAGCCCCAGCATTTT. This gives the protein CASSLGGAGGSNQPQHF.

CDR3 sequence (DNA): TGCGCCAGCACGGCGGCAGGGGTAGATACGCAGTATTTT. It encodes CASTAAGVDTQYF. The V and J genes are TRBV5-1 and TRBJ2-3, with D perhaps TRBD1 (6 bases). The CDR3 has 13 amino acids. Germline V gene sequence: CDR1 SGHRS, CDR2 YFSETQ. The V end was cut by 6 bases, the J end by 5 bases, with 13 bases between.

The rearrangement uses TRBV28 and TRBJ1-4, with TRBD1 matching 7 bases. CDR3 size: 15 residues. From germline, CDR1 is MDHEN and CDR2 SYDVKM. After removal of 1 base from V and 7 bases from J, the junction contained 6 bases not matched to a gene. As DNA, the CDR3 is TGTGCCAGCAGTTTATCAGGAGGGGGCGGTGAAAAACTGTTTTTT. Translating it yields CASSLSGGGGEKLFF.

V usage is TRBV19 and J usage is TRBJ1-4; 9 nucleotides align to TRBD1. CDR1 and CDR2 (germline): LNHDA, SQIVND (reference sequence). The V and J ends lost 3 bases and 4 bases, in that order; junction bases with no gene match: 9. CDR3 length: 17 amino acids. The CDR3 nucleotides read TGTGCCAGTAGTATGTCCCCGGGACAGGGCCGTAATGAAAAACTGTTTTTT. This encodes CASSMSPGQGRNEKLFF. Full variable domain (remainder filled in from reference TRBV19 and TRBJ1-4): DGGITQSPKYLFRKEGQNVTLSCEQNLNHDAMYWYRQDPGQGLRLIYYSQIVNDFQKGDIAEGYSVSREKKESFPLTVTSAQKNPTAFYLCASSMSPGQGRNEKLFFGSGTQLSVL.

Here the CDR3 DNA reads TGCAGCGTTGAAGATCGGGACAGGGGGCTCCAAGAGACCCAGTACTTC. The encoded protein is CSVEDRDRGLQETQYF. This chain links TRBV29-1 with TRBJ2-5; 12 bases map to TRBD1. This CDR3 spans 16 amino acids. Per germline, CDR1 SQVTM and CDR2 ANQGSEA. The V gene end was trimmed by 0 bases and the J gene end by 1 base; junction bases not matched to a gene: 3.

The chain links TRBV9 to TRBJ2-1; D could derive from TRBD1 or TRBD2 (6 bases each). Trimming removed 0 bases at V and 3 bases at J, with 19 bases between. The CDR3 has 18 amino acids. In germline, CDR1 is SGDLS, CDR2 YYNGEE. This CDR3 reads CASSVVPPWGAGYNEQFF. The CDR3 region has the DNA TGTGCCAGCAGCGTAGTCCCTCCCTGGGGGGCCGGCTACAATGAGCAGTTCTTC.

J is TRBJ2-7 and V is TRBV5-4, with D possibly being TRBD2 (7 bases). CDR3 length: 14 amino acids. Deletions cut 3 bases from V and 3 bases from J, with 13 bases between. Germline V gene sequence: CDR1 SGHNT, CDR2 YYREEE (reference sequence). CDR3 loop: CASSSAGGLYEQYF. DNA for the CDR3: TGTGCCAGCAGCTCCGCCGGGGGGCTCTACGAGCAGTACTTC.

This chain joins TRBV9 and TRBJ2-1; TRBD2 matches 13 bases. V lost 3 bases to trimming and J lost 9 bases; unmatched junction nucleotides: 6. The CDR3 is 15 amino acids. Looked up from germline, CDR1 is SGDLS and CDR2 is YYNGEE. CDR3 in amino acids: CASSATSGGASEQFF. The CDR3 DNA sequence: TGTGCCAGCAGCGCCACTAGCGGGGGGGCTTCTGAGCAGTTCTTC.

V is TRBV10-2 and J is TRBJ2-7, with 7 bases matching TRBD1. The CDR3 loop spans 12 amino acids. Germline loops: CDR1 WSHSY, CDR2 SAAADI. Germline trimming cut 6 bases from V and 3 bases from J; bases unmatched to any gene: 2. This CDR3 is CASSSGGYEQYF. The CDR3 DNA is TGCGCCAGCAGCTCAGGGGGCTACGAGCAGTACTTC.

This chain uses TRBV7-9 with TRBJ2-3; D not resolved. Germline V CDR1 and CDR2: SEHNR, FQNEAQ (reference sequence). The CDR3 covers 8 residues. The CDR3 loop is CVTDTQYF. The CDR3 nucleotides read TGTGTCACGGATACGCAGTATTTT.

Concerning this clone: An end of the junction does not agree with germline; a read error may underlie this. CDR3 protein: CATSHDRGTSGGYTDTQYF. In DNA form, the CDR3 reads TGCGCCACCAGCCACGACAGGGGGACTAGCGGGGGGTACACAGATACGCAGTATTTT. The J gene is TRBJ2-3, the V gene TRBV4-1, with 15 positions matching TRBD2. The germline CDR1 and CDR2 sequences are MGHRA and YSYEKL. This CDR3 spans 19 amino acids.

The J gene is TRBJ2-1, the V gene TRBV25-1; 8 positions match TRBD2. Germline V lookup: CDR1 MGHDK, CDR2 SYGVNS. V shed 3 bases, J shed 9 bases, and the junction held 13 bases outside the gene matches. This CDR3 is 16 amino acids long. DNA of the CDR3: TGTGCCAGCAGTGAGCCCTCGGGGGGGGCTGGGAGTGAGCAGTTCTTC. Translating gives CASSEPSGGAGSEQFF.

The chain recombines TRBV11-2 with TRBJ1-1; D perhaps matches TRBD1 (6 bases). CDR1 and CDR2 (germline): SGHAT, FQNNGV. V lost 3 bases and J 3 bases, leaving 11 bases between the germline ends. This CDR3 is 14 amino acids long. This CDR3 is CASSFDRTDTEAFF. The CDR3 DNA is TGTGCCAGCAGCTTCGACAGGACGGACACTGAAGCTTTCTTT.

The chain carries TRBV29-1 and TRBJ1-1; D unresolved. The V gene's germline CDR1 is SQVTM and CDR2 ANQGSEA. The CDR3 covers 10 residues. The ends were cut back, 7 bases at V and 5 bases at J, with 8 bases in the middle. CDR3 region: CSAVWTEAFF. Written as DNA, the CDR3 is TGCAGCGCAGTATGGACTGAAGCTTTCTTT.

This clone was counted once. The V call is TRBV19, the J call TRBJ1-5, with D uncertain. V was clipped by 9 bases and J by 5 bases, with 17 bases between them. Germline V gene sequence: CDR1 LNHDA, CDR2 SQIVND (reference sequence). The CDR3 sequence is 14 residues long. The CDR3 sequence: CASTPTSRYQPQHF. Written as DNA, the CDR3 is TGTGCCAGCACCCCCACCAGTCGGTATCAGCCCCAGCATTTT.

This clone was counted a single time. The chain recombines TRBV3-1 (or the pseudogene TRBV3-2) with TRBJ2-7; 7 bases map to TRBD1. This CDR3 contains 15 residues. Unmatched junction bases numbered 6, after V lost 2 bases and J lost 2 bases. Germline loops: CDR1 LGHDT, CDR2 YNNKEL (reference sequence). CDR3: CASSQTMTGPYEQYF. CDR3 DNA sequence: TGTGCCAGCAGCCAAACCATGACAGGGCCCTACGAGCAGTACTTC.

This sequence joins TRBV5-6 and TRBJ1-4; D gene ambiguous. The CDR3 has 13 residues. Trimming stripped 5 bases from V and 5 bases from J, with 10 bases between. Germline CDR1 reads SGHDT; CDR2 reads YYEEEE. The CDR3 DNA reads as TGTGCCAGCAGGCAGACGGCAAATGAAAAACTGTTTTTT. Translating it yields CASRQTANEKLFF.

This clone appeared a few times. The CDR3 nucleotides read TGTGCCAGCTCAGGGTCTAACACTGAAGCTTTCTTT. This translates into CASSGSNTEAFF. This chain links TRBV18 with TRBJ1-1; D uncertain. Germline V CDR1 and CDR2: KGHSH, LQKENI. V was clipped by 5 bases and J by 2 bases, with 6 bases between them. The CDR3 is 12 residues long.

CDR3 coding DNA: TGTGCCAGCAGGAGGGGACAGAACAATGAGCAGTTCTTC. This gives the protein CASRRGQNNEQFF. J is TRBJ2-1 and V is TRBV12-3 or TRBV12-4; 7 bases align to TRBD1. Trimming at V came to 6 bases and at J to 5 bases, leaving 4 bases not matched to a gene. The CDR3 has 13 residues.

This sequence joins TRBV5-1 and TRBJ1-5; D is undetermined. Germline CDR1 reads SGHRS; CDR2 reads YFSETQ. The CDR3 extends over 15 amino acids. V was cut by 0 bases and J by 4 bases, with 11 bases left in between. CDR3 nucleotide sequence: TGCGCCAGCAGCTTGGACGGACCCCAGAATCAGCCCCAGCATTTT. This encodes CASSLDGPQNQPQHF.

The chain recombines TRBV29-1 with TRBJ2-7; 8 bases align to TRBD2. Trimming at V came to 6 bases and at J to 2 bases, leaving 3 bases not matched to a gene. The germline gives CDR1 SQVTM, CDR2 ANQGSEA. This CDR3 region has 12 residues. The CDR3 DNA sequence: TGCAGCGTCGGGGGGGGAACCTACGAGCAGTACTTC. It yields the protein CSVGGGTYEQYF.

The V call is TRBV19, the J call TRBJ1-2; TRBD1 matches 8 bases. Trimming at V came to 5 bases and at J to 4 bases, leaving 9 bases not matched to a gene. From germline, CDR1 is LNHDA and CDR2 SQIVND (reference sequence). CDR3 length: 15 residues. CDR3 coding DNA: TGTGCCAGTAGTCCCCGGACAGGGCCTCTCTATGGCTACACCTTC. Its protein is CASSPRTGPLYGYTF.

The J gene is TRBJ1-5, the V gene TRBV27; no reliable D call. Trimming removed 4 bases from V and 0 bases from J, with 7 bases in between. Looked up from germline, CDR1 is MNHEY and CDR2 is SMNVEV (reference sequence). CDR3 length: 14 residues. CDR3 in DNA: TGTGCCAGCAGTTCCCAATATAGCAATCAGCCCCAGCATTTT. It codes for CASSSQYSNQPQHF.

The V call is TRBV7-2, the J call TRBJ2-3, with 7 bases lining up with TRBD2. The germline V gene has CDR1 SGHTA and CDR2 FQGNSA. CDR3 length: 16 amino acids. J gave up 0 bases and V 2 bases, and 5 bases lay outside the gene matches. CDR3 bases: TGTGCCAGCAGCTTACGCGCGCGGGGGAGCACAGATACGCAGTATTTT. Encoded protein: CASSLRARGSTDTQYF. The full variable domain, rest sourced from reference TRBV7-2 and TRBJ2-3, is GAGVSQSPSNKVTEKGKDVELRCDPISGHTALYWYRQSLGQGLEFLIYFQGNSAPDKSGLPSDRFSAERTGGSVSTLTIQRTQQEDSAVYLCASSLRARGSTDTQYFGPGTRLTVL.

The J gene is TRBJ1-1, the V gene TRBV10-3; 7 bases align to TRBD1. The CDR3 consists of 13 residues. Germline loops: CDR1 ENHRY, CDR2 SYGVKD. The J segment lost 0 bases and the V segment lost 11 bases, leaving 6 bases of the junction unmatched. CDR3 sequence (DNA): TGTGCCTCCCGGGACAGTTTGAACACTGAAGCTTTCTTT. As protein: CASRDSLNTEAFF.

The V and J genes are TRBV5-1 and TRBJ2-1, with 9 nucleotides matching TRBD2. J lost 6 bases, V lost 0 bases, and 7 bases had no gene match. Germline V CDR1 and CDR2: SGHRS, YFSETQ. The CDR3 length is 16 residues. CDR3: CASSLGYGTSLNEQFF. DNA for the CDR3: TGCGCCAGCAGCTTGGGATATGGGACTAGCCTCAATGAGCAGTTCTTC. The full variable domain, with the rest looked up from reference TRBV5-1 and TRBJ2-1, is KAGVTQTPRYLIKTRGQQVTLSCSPISGHRSVSWYQQTPGQGLQFLFEYFSETQRNKGNFPGRFSGRQFSNSRSEMNVSTLELGDSALYLCASSLGYGTSLNEQFFGPGTRLTVL.

Only one count was recorded for this clone. The V and J genes are TRBV30 and TRBJ1-6; D ambiguous. Looked up from germline, CDR1 is GTSNPN and CDR2 is SVGIG (reference sequence). The CDR3 has 16 amino acids. Between the trimmed V and J ends, which lost 0 bases and 10 bases, there was a span of 19 bases. As DNA, the CDR3 is TGTGCCTGGAGTGTACTCTCTGGGCCGTCGGGGTCACCCCTCCACTTT. Residues: CAWSVLSGPSGSPLHF. Combining the CDR3 with reference TRBV30 and TRBJ1-6 gives the whole variable domain SQTIHQWPATLVQPVGSPLSLECTVEGTSNPNLYWYRQAAGRGLQLLFYSVGIGQISSEVPQNLSASRPQDRQFILSSKKLLLSDSGFYLCAWSVLSGPSGSPLHFGNGTRLTVT.

The chain employs TRBV30 and TRBJ1-2; D not certain. Germline values: CDR1 GTSNPN, CDR2 SVGIG (reference sequence). Trimming removed 0 bases from V and 5 bases from J, with 19 bases in between. The CDR3 covers 16 residues. CDR3 DNA: TGTGCCTGGAGTGTACCCTTAAAGCCCCTCGGGTATGGCTACACCTTC. Amino acid sequence: CAWSVPLKPLGYGYTF.

This clone was picked up one time. This sequence joins TRBV20-1 and TRBJ1-6; no clear D. Germline V CDR1 and CDR2: DFQATT, SNEGSKA (reference sequence). Trimming took 3 bases from V and 6 from J, leaving 9 bases between them. The CDR3 runs 13 residues. Written as DNA, the CDR3 is TGCAGTGCTAGTAAGGGATTTAATTCACCCCTCCACTTT. This codes for CSASKGFNSPLHF.